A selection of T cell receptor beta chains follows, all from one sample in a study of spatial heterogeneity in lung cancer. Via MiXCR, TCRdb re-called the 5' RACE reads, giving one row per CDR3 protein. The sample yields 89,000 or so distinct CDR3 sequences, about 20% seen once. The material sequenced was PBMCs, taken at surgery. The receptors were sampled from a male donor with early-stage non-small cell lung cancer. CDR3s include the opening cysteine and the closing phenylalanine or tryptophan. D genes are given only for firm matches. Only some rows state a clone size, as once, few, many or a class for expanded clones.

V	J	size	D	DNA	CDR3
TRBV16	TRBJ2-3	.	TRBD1	TGTGCCAGCACGTCGGACAGGGCCCTCCGCACAGATACGCAGTATTTT	CASTSDRALRTDTQYF
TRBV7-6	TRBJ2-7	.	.	TGTGCCAGCAGCAGGACAGACCAGACCTACGAGCAGTACTTC	CASSRTDQTYEQYF
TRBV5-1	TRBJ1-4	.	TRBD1	TGCGCCAGCAGCCCCCTACAGGGGCGGGGTGAAAAACTGTTTTTT	CASSPLQGRGEKLFF
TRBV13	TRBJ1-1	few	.	TGTGCCAGCAGCCCACGGGACATTATGAACACTGAAGCTTTCTTT	CASSPRDIMNTEAFF
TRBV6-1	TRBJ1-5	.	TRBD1	TGTGCCAGCAGCACGGACAGGGGGTCCTATAGCAATCAGCCCCAGCATTTT	CASSTDRGSYSNQPQHF
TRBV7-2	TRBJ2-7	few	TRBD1	TGTGCCAGCAGCCGATACAGGGGGCAATCCTACGAGCAGTACTTC	CASSRYRGQSYEQYF
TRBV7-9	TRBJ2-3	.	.	TGTGCCAGCAGCTTAGTAGCGCCTCGGGTAGATACGCAGTATTTT	CASSLVAPRVDTQYF
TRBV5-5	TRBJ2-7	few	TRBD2	TGTGCCAGCAGCTTAGCGGGGACCACCTACGAGCAGTACTTC	CASSLAGTTYEQYF
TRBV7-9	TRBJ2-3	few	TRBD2	TGTGCCAGCAGCTCGGGACTAGGGTTTAGCACAGATACGCAGTATTTT	CASSSGLGFSTDTQYF
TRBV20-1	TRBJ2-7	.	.	TGCAGTGCTAGAGAGACCTTCGGAGGACTCTGCGAGCAGTACTTC	CSARETFGGLCEQYF
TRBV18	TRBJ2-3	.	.	TGTGCCAGCTCACCATCCCCGCCAGATACGCAGTATTTT	CASSPSPPDTQYF
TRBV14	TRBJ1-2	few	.	TGTGCCGTGAGTGGAGGAGTCGACTATGGCTACACCTTC	CAVSGGVDYGYTF
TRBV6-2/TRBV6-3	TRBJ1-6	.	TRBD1	TGTGCCAGCAGGACGGACAGGGGGTATAATTCACCCCTCCACTTT	CASRTDRGYNSPLHF
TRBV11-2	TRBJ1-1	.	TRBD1	TGTGCCAGCAGCTTATCGTGGGGCTACAGGGGCACTGAAGCTTTCTTT	CASSLSWGYRGTEAFF
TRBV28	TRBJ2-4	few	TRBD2	TGTGCCAGCAGTTTCAGTAGCGGGCTTAACATTCAGTACTTC	CASSFSSGLNIQYF
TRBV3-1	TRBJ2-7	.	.	TGTGCCAGCACCCCGAGAGGGGCCCACACCTACGAGCAGTACTTC	CASTPRGAHTYEQYF
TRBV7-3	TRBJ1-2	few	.	TGTGCCAGCAGCCCGAACGGGGATAGGCATGGCTACACCTTC	CASSPNGDRHGYTF
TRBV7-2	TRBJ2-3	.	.	TGTGCCAGCAGCTTAGATATGACAACTAGCACAGATACGCAGTATTTT	CASSLDMTTSTDTQYF
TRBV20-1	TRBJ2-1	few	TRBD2	TGCAGTGCTAGTCGGGGCGGGAGGGCCCACAATGAGCAGTTCTTC	CSASRGGRAHNEQFF
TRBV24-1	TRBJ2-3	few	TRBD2	TGTGCCACCAGTGATTCAGGACTAGCGGTCGCAGATACGCAGTATTTT	CATSDSGLAVADTQYF
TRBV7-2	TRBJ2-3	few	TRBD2	TGTGCCAGCAGCTCTTTGCCCAGCGGGGGGACCGGAGATACGCAGTATTTT	CASSSLPSGGTGDTQYF
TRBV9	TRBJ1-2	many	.	TGTGCCAGCAGCAACCCTGGAGGGGGTGAGGGCTACACCTTC	CASSNPGGGEGYTF
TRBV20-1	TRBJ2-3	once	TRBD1	TGCAGTGCGTCAGGGGGCTGGAGTAGCACAGATACGCAGTATTTT	CSASGGWSSTDTQYF
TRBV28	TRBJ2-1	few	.	TGTGCCAGCAGTCCCGTTTGGGGAAAAAGCAATGAGCAGTTCTTC	CASSPVWGKSNEQFF
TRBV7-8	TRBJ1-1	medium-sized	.	TGTGCCAGCAGCTTAGGTTTCGCTGAAGCTTTCTTT	CASSLGFAEAFF
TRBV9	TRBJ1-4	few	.	TGTGCCAGCAGCGCCGGGACAAAAAATGAAAAACTGTTTTTT	CASSAGTKNEKLFF
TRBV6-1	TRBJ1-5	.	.	TGTGCCAGCAGGGACGGAATTAGCAATCAGCCCCAGCATTTT	CASRDGISNQPQHF
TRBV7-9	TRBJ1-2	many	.	TGTGCCAGCAGCTTAGCGAAGGGCTACACCTTC	CASSLAKGYTF
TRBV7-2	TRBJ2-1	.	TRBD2	TGTGCCAGCAGCTTAATGGGGATAGCGGGGGCTAATGAGCAGTTCTTC	CASSLMGIAGANEQFF
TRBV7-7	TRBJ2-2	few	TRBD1	TGTGCCAGCAGCCCCGGACAGGGTGCCACCGGGGAGCTGTTTTTT	CASSPGQGATGELFF
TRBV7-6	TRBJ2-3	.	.	TGTGCCAGCAGCTTAGGAGGGCGGGGCACAGATACGCAGTATTTT	CASSLGGRGTDTQYF
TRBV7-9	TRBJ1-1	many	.	TGTGCCAGCAGCGCTCTCACTGAAGCTTTCTTT	CASSALTEAFF
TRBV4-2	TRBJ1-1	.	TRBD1	TGTGCCAGCAGCCGGACAGGGGCCACTGAAGCTTTCTTT	CASSRTGATEAFF
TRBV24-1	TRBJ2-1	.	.	TGTGCCACCAGGGACCAGGGGAGGAATGAGCAGTTCTTC	CATRDQGRNEQFF
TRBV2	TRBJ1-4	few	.	TGTGCCAGCAGCTTGACAGACCTAGTTGCAACTAATGAAAAACTGTTTTTT	CASSLTDLVATNEKLFF